These T cell receptor beta chains were read from a single sample in a study of human T cells and chemical hapten exposure. A single record per CDR3 protein comes from TCRdb applying MiXCR to the RACE reads. Of 300,000 to 450,000 distinct CDR3 sequences in the sample, 4.5% to 5.5% were seen once. The sample consisted of whole blood, taken in connection with sensitization to the hapten diphenylcyclopropenone (DPC). These receptors all come from a woman in her fifties or sixties with alopecia areata. Some clones in this sample may be carry-over from other donors' samples. The CDR3 runs from the conserved cysteine through the conserved F or W. A D gene is named only where the DNA matches it firmly. The size entry is marked missing in some rows and otherwise reads once, few, many or a size class.

v_call: TRBV5-1; j_call: TRBJ1-6; d_call: NA; clone_size: few; cdr3_aa: CASSLVEGDNSPLHF; cdr3_nt: TGCGCCAGCAGCTTGGTCGAGGGGGACAATTCACCCCTCCACTTT
v_call: TRBV25-1; j_call: TRBJ1-6; d_call: TRBD1; clone_size: few; cdr3_aa: CASLGGQGNSPLHF; cdr3_nt: TGTGCCAGCCTAGGGGGACAGGGTAATTCACCCCTCCACTTT
v_call: TRBV29-1; j_call: TRBJ2-3; d_call: NA; clone_size: few; cdr3_aa: CSTGPGVTQYF; cdr3_nt: TGCAGCACAGGCCCGGGGGTTACGCAGTATTTT
v_call: TRBV20-1; j_call: TRBJ2-3; d_call: TRBD2; clone_size: few; cdr3_aa: CSARSLAGLDTQYF; cdr3_nt: TGCAGTGCACGGTCGCTAGCGGGGCTGGATACGCAGTATTTT
v_call: TRBV13; j_call: TRBJ1-2; d_call: NA; clone_size: many; cdr3_aa: CASSLGRLTGPDYGYTF; cdr3_nt: TGTGCCAGCAGCTTAGGCAGGCTTACAGGGCCCGACTATGGCTACACCTTC
v_call: TRBV2; j_call: TRBJ1-2; d_call: TRBD1; clone_size: few; cdr3_aa: CATRTGRKEHGYTF; cdr3_nt: TGTGCCACCCGGACAGGGCGAAAGGAGCATGGCTACACCTTC
v_call: TRBV27; j_call: TRBJ2-7; d_call: TRBD1; clone_size: NA; cdr3_aa: CASSSGQGWQYF; cdr3_nt: TGTGCCAGCAGTTCCGGACAGGGTTGGCAGTACTTC
v_call: TRBV18; j_call: TRBJ1-1; d_call: NA; clone_size: many; cdr3_aa: CASSLPRGKAEAFF; cdr3_nt: TGTGCCAGCTCACTGCCCAGGGGCAAGGCTGAAGCTTTCTTT
v_call: TRBV20-1; j_call: TRBJ1-4; d_call: NA; clone_size: few; cdr3_aa: CSARDHGFNEKLFF; cdr3_nt: TGCAGTGCTAGAGATCACGGATTTAATGAAAAACTGTTTTTT
v_call: TRBV27; j_call: TRBJ1-1; d_call: NA; clone_size: many; cdr3_aa: CASSPWGGERTEAFF; cdr3_nt: TGTGCCAGCAGTCCATGGGGGGGAGAGAGGACTGAAGCTTTCTTT
v_call: TRBV21-1; j_call: TRBJ1-2; d_call: NA; clone_size: NA; cdr3_aa: CASSSRKGRTNYGYTF; cdr3_nt: TGTGCCAGCAGCTCCAGGAAAGGAAGGACAAACTATGGCTACACCTTC
v_call: TRBV7-8; j_call: TRBJ2-3; d_call: TRBD1; clone_size: many; cdr3_aa: CASSADRGADTQYF; cdr3_nt: TGTGCCAGCAGCGCGGACAGGGGAGCAGATACGCAGTATTTT
v_call: TRBV28; j_call: TRBJ1-2; d_call: NA; clone_size: NA; cdr3_aa: CASSLVRTNYGYTF; cdr3_nt: TGTGCCAGCAGTTTAGTCAGGACTAACTATGGCTACACCTTC
v_call: TRBV7-8; j_call: TRBJ2-3; d_call: NA; clone_size: few; cdr3_aa: CASSFKTSTDTQYF; cdr3_nt: TGTGCCAGCAGCTTTAAGACTAGCACAGATACGCAGTATTTT
v_call: TRBV6-5; j_call: TRBJ1-5; d_call: NA; clone_size: many; cdr3_aa: CASKSGGAYQPQHF; cdr3_nt: TGTGCCAGCAAGTCGGGGGGCGCTTACCAGCCCCAGCATTTT
v_call: TRBV29-1; j_call: TRBJ2-6; d_call: NA; clone_size: many; cdr3_aa: CSVSLSSGANVLTF; cdr3_nt: TGCAGCGTTAGCTTGAGCTCTGGGGCCAACGTCCTGACTTTC
v_call: TRBV21-1; j_call: TRBJ1-1; d_call: NA; clone_size: many; cdr3_aa: CASSFSPTGEGNTEAFF; cdr3_nt: TGTGCCAGCAGCTTCTCCCCAACAGGGGAAGGGAACACTGAAGCTTTCTTT
v_call: TRBV12-3/TRBV12-4; j_call: TRBJ2-5; d_call: NA; clone_size: many; cdr3_aa: CASSLGGSQETQYF; cdr3_nt: TGCGCCAGCAGCTTGGGAGGCAGCCAAGAGACCCAGTACTTC
v_call: TRBV3-1; j_call: TRBJ1-2; d_call: NA; clone_size: few; cdr3_aa: CASSQDKYYGYTF; cdr3_nt: TGTGCCAGCAGCCAAGATAAATACTATGGCTACACCTTC
v_call: TRBV7-2; j_call: TRBJ2-3; d_call: TRBD2; clone_size: many; cdr3_aa: CASSLVAGGLATQYF; cdr3_nt: TGTGCCAGCAGCTTAGTCGCGGGGGGGCTCGCTACGCAGTATTTT
v_call: TRBV7-2; j_call: TRBJ2-1; d_call: TRBD2; clone_size: NA; cdr3_aa: CASSLVRGGDEQFF; cdr3_nt: TGTGCCAGCAGCTTAGTTCGGGGGGGCGATGAGCAGTTCTTC
v_call: TRBV5-1; j_call: TRBJ1-3; d_call: TRBD1; clone_size: many; cdr3_aa: CASSLEQGANTIYF; cdr3_nt: TGCGCCAGCAGCTTGGAACAGGGGGCTAACACCATATATTTT
v_call: TRBV29-1; j_call: TRBJ2-5; d_call: NA; clone_size: many; cdr3_aa: CSVDRTQYF; cdr3_nt: TGCAGCGTTGATAGGACCCAGTACTTC
v_call: TRBV5-4; j_call: TRBJ1-2; d_call: NA; clone_size: few; cdr3_aa: CASSLAGGDGYTF; cdr3_nt: TGTGCCAGCAGCTTGGCCGGGGGAGATGGCTACACCTTC
v_call: TRBV5-1; j_call: TRBJ2-7; d_call: NA; clone_size: NA; cdr3_aa: CASSLDSVYEQYF; cdr3_nt: TGCGCCAGCAGCTTGGATTCAGTCTACGAGCAGTACTTC
v_call: TRBV13; j_call: TRBJ1-4; d_call: NA; clone_size: many; cdr3_aa: CASSLRQDNEKLFF; cdr3_nt: TGTGCCAGCAGCTTAAGACAAGATAATGAAAAACTGTTTTTT
v_call: TRBV5-1; j_call: TRBJ1-5; d_call: NA; clone_size: few; cdr3_aa: CASSSRGDSNQPQHF; cdr3_nt: TGCGCCAGCAGCTCTCGGGGGGATAGCAATCAGCCCCAGCATTTT
v_call: TRBV2; j_call: TRBJ1-2; d_call: NA; clone_size: few; cdr3_aa: CASSPTGFGYTF; cdr3_nt: TGTGCCAGCAGCCCGACAGGCTTCGGCTACACCTTC
v_call: TRBV7-8; j_call: TRBJ2-1; d_call: TRBD2; clone_size: many; cdr3_aa: CASSLGLAGVEGQFF; cdr3_nt: TGTGCCAGCAGCTTAGGGCTAGCGGGAGTGGAAGGGCAGTTCTTC
v_call: TRBV19; j_call: TRBJ2-7; d_call: TRBD1; clone_size: few; cdr3_aa: CASSPRPGTGSEQYF; cdr3_nt: TGTGCCAGTAGTCCGCGTCCCGGGACAGGGTCCGAGCAGTACTTC
v_call: TRBV29-1; j_call: TRBJ2-5; d_call: TRBD1; clone_size: many; cdr3_aa: CSALTGGETQYF; cdr3_nt: TGCAGCGCCCTGACAGGGGGAGAGACCCAGTACTTC
v_call: TRBV10-3; j_call: TRBJ2-7; d_call: NA; clone_size: many; cdr3_aa: CATLGGTYEQYF; cdr3_nt: TGTGCCACCTTGGGCGGAACCTACGAGCAGTACTTC